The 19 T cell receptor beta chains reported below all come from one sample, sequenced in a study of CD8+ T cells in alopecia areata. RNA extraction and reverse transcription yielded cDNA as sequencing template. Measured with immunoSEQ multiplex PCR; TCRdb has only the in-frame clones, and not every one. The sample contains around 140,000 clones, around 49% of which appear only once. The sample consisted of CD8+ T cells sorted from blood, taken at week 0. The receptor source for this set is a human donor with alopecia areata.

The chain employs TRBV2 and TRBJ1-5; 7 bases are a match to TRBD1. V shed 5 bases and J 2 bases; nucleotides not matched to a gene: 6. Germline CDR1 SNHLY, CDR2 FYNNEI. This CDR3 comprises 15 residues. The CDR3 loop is CASSWGGTGNQPQHF. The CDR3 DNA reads TGTGCCAGCAGTTGGGGTGGGACAGGCAATCAGCCCCAGCATTTT.

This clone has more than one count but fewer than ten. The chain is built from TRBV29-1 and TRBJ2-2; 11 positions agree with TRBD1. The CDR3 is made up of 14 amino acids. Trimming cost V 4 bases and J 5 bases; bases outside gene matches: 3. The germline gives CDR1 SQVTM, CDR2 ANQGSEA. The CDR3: CSVAGTGGTGELFF. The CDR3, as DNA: TGCAGCGTTGCCGGGACAGGGGGAACCGGGGAGCTGTTTTTT.

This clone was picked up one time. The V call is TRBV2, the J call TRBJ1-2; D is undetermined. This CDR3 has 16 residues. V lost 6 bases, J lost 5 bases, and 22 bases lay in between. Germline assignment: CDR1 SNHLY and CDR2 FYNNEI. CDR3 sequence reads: CASSPGPPPPFYGYTF. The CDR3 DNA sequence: TGTGCCAGCAGCCCGGGCCCGCCTCCCCCTTTTTATGGCTACACCTTC.

The CDR3 sequence is CASSRSHEQYF. The CDR3 DNA follows: TGTGCCAGCAGCCGTAGCCACGAGCAGTACTTC. This chain joins TRBV11-2 and TRBJ2-7; no clear D gene. There are 11 residues in the CDR3. The germline gives CDR1 SGHAT, CDR2 FQNNGV. V was trimmed by 5 bases and J by 5 bases, leaving 7 bases between them.

CDR3 coding DNA: TGTGCCAGCAGCTTAGGGGCTGGACAGCCCCAGCATTTT. This translates into CASSLGAGQPQHF. The chain has TRBV5-6 and TRBJ1-5; TRBD1 might be the D (5 bases). The CDR3 extends over 13 amino acids. CDR1 is SGHDT and CDR2 is YYEEEE in the germline V gene. Trimming took 2 bases from V and 7 from J, leaving 10 bases between them.

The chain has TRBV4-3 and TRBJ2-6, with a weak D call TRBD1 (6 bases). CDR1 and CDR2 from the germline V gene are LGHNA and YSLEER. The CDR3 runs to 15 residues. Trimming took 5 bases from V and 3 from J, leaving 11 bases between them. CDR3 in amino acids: CASSDRGFGANVLTF. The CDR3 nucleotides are TGCGCCAGCAGCGATAGGGGGTTTGGGGCCAACGTCCTGACTTTC.

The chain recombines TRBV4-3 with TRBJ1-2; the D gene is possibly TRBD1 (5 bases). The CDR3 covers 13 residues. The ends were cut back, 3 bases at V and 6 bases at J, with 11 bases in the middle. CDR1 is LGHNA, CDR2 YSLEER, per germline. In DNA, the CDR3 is TGCGCCAGCAGCCAGTTGGACACAGATGGCTACACCTTC. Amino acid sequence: CASSQLDTDGYTF.

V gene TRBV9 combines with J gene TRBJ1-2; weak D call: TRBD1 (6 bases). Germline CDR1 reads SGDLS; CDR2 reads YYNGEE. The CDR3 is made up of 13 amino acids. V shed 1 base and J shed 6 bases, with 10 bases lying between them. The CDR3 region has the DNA TGTGCCAGCAGCGTAATCGGGGGCCATGGCTACACCTTC. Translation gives CASSVIGGHGYTF.

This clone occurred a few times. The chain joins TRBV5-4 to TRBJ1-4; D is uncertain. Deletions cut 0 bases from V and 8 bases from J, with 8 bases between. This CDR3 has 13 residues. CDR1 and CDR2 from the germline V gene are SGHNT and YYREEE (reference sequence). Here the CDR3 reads CASSLGEEEKLFF. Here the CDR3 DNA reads TGTGCCAGCAGCTTGGGAGAGGAAGAAAAACTGTTTTTT. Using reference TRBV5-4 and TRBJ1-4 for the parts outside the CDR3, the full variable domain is ETGVTQSPTHLIKTRGQQVTLRCSSQSGHNTVSWYQQALGQGPQFIFQYYREEENGRGNFPPRFSGLQFPNYSSELNVNALELDDSALYLCASSLGEEEKLFFGSGTQLSVL.

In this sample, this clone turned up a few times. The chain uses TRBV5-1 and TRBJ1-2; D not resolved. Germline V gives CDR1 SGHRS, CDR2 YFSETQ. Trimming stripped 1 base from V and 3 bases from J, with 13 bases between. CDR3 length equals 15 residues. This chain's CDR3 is CASSLRSTRDYGYTF. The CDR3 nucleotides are TGCGCCAGCAGCTTGAGGAGCACCCGGGACTATGGCTACACCTTC. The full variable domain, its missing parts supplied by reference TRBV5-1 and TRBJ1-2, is KAGVTQTPRYLIKTRGQQVTLSCSPISGHRSVSWYQQTPGQGLQFLFEYFSETQRNKGNFPGRFSGRQFSNSRSEMNVSTLELGDSALYLCASSLRSTRDYGYTFGSGTRLTVV.

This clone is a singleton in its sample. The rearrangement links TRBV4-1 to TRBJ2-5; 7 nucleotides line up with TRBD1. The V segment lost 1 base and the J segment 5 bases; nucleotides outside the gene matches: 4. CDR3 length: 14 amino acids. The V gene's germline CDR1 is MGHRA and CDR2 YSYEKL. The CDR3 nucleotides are TGCGCCAGCAGCCAAGTGACAGGGTGGGAGACCCAGTACTTC. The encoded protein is CASSQVTGWETQYF.

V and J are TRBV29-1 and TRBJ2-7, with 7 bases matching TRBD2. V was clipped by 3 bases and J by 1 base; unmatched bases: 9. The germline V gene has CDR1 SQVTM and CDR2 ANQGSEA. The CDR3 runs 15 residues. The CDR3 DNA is TGCAGCGTTGAGAAGGGGCGGGGGATATCCTACGAGCAGTACTTC. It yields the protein CSVEKGRGISYEQYF.

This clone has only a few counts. The CDR3 sequence: CASSLYGGGSNQPQHF. CDR3 coding DNA: TGCGCCAGCAGCTTGTATGGGGGTGGAAGCAATCAGCCCCAGCATTTT. The rearrangement joins TRBV5-1 to TRBJ1-5; D perhaps matches TRBD1 (5 bases). Germline V gives CDR1 SGHRS, CDR2 YFSETQ. Trimming removed 1 base from V and 1 base from J, with 12 bases in between. The CDR3 covers 16 residues. The full variable domain, in which reference TRBV5-1 and TRBJ1-5 provide the parts outside the CDR3, is KAGVTQTPRYLIKTRGQQVTLSCSPISGHRSVSWYQQTPGQGLQFLFEYFSETQRNKGNFPGRFSGRQFSNSRSEMNVSTLELGDSALYLCASSLYGGGSNQPQHFGDGTRLSIL.

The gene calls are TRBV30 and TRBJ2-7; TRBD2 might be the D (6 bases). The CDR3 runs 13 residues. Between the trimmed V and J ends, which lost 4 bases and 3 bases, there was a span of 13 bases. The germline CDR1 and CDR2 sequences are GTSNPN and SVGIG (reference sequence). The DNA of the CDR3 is TGTGCCTGGACGCGGGGAAGAGACTACGAGCAGTACTTC. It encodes CAWTRGRDYEQYF.

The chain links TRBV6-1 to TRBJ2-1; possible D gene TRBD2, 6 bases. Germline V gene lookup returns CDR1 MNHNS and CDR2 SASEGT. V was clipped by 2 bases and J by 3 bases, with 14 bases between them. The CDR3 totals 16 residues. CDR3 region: CASSEYGAGYYNEQFF. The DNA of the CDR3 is TGTGCCAGCAGTGAATATGGGGCGGGGTACTACAATGAGCAGTTCTTC.

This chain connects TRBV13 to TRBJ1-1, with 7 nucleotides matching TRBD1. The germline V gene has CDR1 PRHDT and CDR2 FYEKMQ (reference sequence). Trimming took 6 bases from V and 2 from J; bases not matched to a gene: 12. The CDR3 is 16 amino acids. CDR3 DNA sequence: TGTGCCAGCAGTCCTCGAGGGGGCGCAGCTAACACTGAAGCTTTCTTT. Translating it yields CASSPRGGAANTEAFF.

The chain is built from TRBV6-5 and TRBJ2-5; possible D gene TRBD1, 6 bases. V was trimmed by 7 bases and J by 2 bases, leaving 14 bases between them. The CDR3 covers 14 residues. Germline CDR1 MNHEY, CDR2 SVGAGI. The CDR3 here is CASIPATGQETQYF. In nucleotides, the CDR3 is TGTGCCAGCATTCCTGCGACAGGACAAGAGACCCAGTACTTC.

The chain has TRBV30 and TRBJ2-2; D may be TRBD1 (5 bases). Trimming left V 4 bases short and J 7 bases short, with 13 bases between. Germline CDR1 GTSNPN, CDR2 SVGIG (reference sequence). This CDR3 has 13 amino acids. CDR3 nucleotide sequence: TGTGCCTGGACCCATGGGGCGGACGGGGAGCTGTTTTTT. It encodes CAWTHGADGELFF.

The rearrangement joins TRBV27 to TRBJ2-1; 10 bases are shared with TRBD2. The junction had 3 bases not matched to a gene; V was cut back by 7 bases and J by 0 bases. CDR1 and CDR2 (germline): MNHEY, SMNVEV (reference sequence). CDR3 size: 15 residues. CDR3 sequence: CASTLAGDSYNEQFF. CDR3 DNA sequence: TGTGCCAGCACCCTAGCGGGAGACTCCTACAATGAGCAGTTCTTC.